The 16 T cell receptor beta chains below were found in one sample sequenced in a study of T cell repertoires in cytomegalovirus infection. No antigens are known for them. From the reads, TCRdb called clonotypes with MiXCR, one entry per CDR3 protein. Of about 60,000 distinct CDR3 sequences listed, roughly 34% are singletons. Sequencing used PBMCs, sequenced either directly or after in vitro stimulation (not recorded which). These receptors were taken from a human donor in good health (CMV status not recorded). Some clones in this sample may be carry-over from other donors' samples.

This clonotype was counted between two and nine times. V is TRBV12-5 and J is TRBJ2-3; D unresolved. Per germline, CDR1 LGHNT and CDR2 FRNRAP. The CDR3 has 14 residues. V lost 3 bases and J 4 bases, leaving 11 bases between the germline ends. CDR3 nucleotide sequence: TGTGCTAGTGGTTTAGATATCCCGTCAGATACGCAGTATTTT. It yields the protein CASGLDIPSDTQYF.

Many counts were recorded for this clonotype. The gene calls are TRBV7-2 and TRBJ2-1; TRBD1 might be the D (5 bases). CDR1 and CDR2 (germline): SGHTA, FQGNSA. The CDR3 totals 14 residues. The germline V and J ends were trimmed by 2 bases and 14 bases, with 19 bases remaining between them. CDR3 protein: CASSLTSGRVSEFF. CDR3 DNA sequence: TGTGCCAGCAGCTTAACGTCCGGCAGGGTGTCGGAGTTCTTC.

The chain is built from TRBV5-1 and TRBJ2-7; 9 bases agree with TRBD1. The CDR3 consists of 16 residues. Germline V gene lookup returns CDR1 SGHRS and CDR2 YFSETQ. V lost 4 bases and J lost 2; bases outside the gene matches: 10. This chain's CDR3 is CASSPEPGQGTYEQYF. The CDR3 bases are TGCGCCAGCAGCCCGGAACCGGGACAGGGAACCTACGAGCAGTACTTC.

The genes are TRBV12-3 or TRBV12-4 and TRBJ1-1, with 8 nucleotides matching TRBD1. The V gene end was trimmed by 4 bases and the J gene end by 9 bases; junction bases not matched to a gene: 13. CDR3 length: 15 amino acids. Written as DNA, the CDR3 is TGTGCCAGCAGTTCACAAAGGGGGGGGGACAGGAAAGCTTTCTTT. Protein: CASSSQRGGDRKAFF.

This clonotype was counted a few times. This chain joins TRBV7-6 and TRBJ2-7, with 9 nucleotides matching TRBD1. Germline CDR1 and CDR2: SGHVS and FNYEAQ. Unmatched junction bases numbered 7, after V lost 0 bases and J lost 4 bases. The CDR3 extends over 16 amino acids. The CDR3 sequence: CASSLAGQGEVYEQYF. The CDR3, as DNA: TGTGCCAGCAGCTTAGCGGGACAGGGCGAAGTTTACGAGCAGTACTTC.

The CDR3 nucleotides read TGTGCCATCAGTGAGGTTAGCGACATCTCTGGCTACACCTTC. Its protein product is CAISEVSDISGYTF. This chain links TRBV10-3 with TRBJ1-2; D not resolved. Germline CDR1 and CDR2: ENHRY and SYGVKD. This CDR3 has 14 amino acids. With 2 bases removed from V and 7 bases from J, the gap between germline ends came to 14 bases.

This chain uses TRBV7-6 with TRBJ1-5; D unclear. V gave up 5 bases and J gave up 5 bases, with 10 bases separating them. The germline gives CDR1 SGHVS, CDR2 FNYEAQ. This CDR3 is built from 13 residues. CDR3: CASSLLSDQPQHF. In nucleotides, the CDR3 is TGTGCCAGCAGCCTCCTGTCGGATCAGCCCCAGCATTTT.

This clonotype was detected a few times. The chain carries TRBV20-1 and TRBJ2-5; 9 positions agree with TRBD2. Germline CDR1 and CDR2: DFQATT and SNEGSKA (reference sequence). The CDR3 sequence is 14 residues long. J gave up 5 bases and V 6 bases, and 10 bases lay outside the gene matches. The CDR3 loop reads CSAASSGMVETQYF. CDR3 nucleotides: TGCAGTGCCGCCTCTAGCGGGATGGTGGAGACCCAGTACTTC.

This clonotype was picked up one time. CDR3 in amino acids: CASSLDLEQYF. The CDR3 DNA reads TGTGCCAGCAGCTTAGATCTCGAGCAGTACTTC. The chain combines TRBV11-2 with TRBJ2-7, with D unclear. Trimming cost V 0 bases and J 6 bases, with 3 bases left between them. The CDR3 consists of 11 residues. Germline V CDR1 and CDR2: SGHAT, FQNNGV.

This clonotype was counted only a few times. V usage is TRBV28 and J usage is TRBJ1-2; D remains unclear. The CDR3 spans 12 residues. V was cut by 6 bases and J by 8 bases, with 13 bases left in between. Per the germline V gene, CDR1 is MDHEN and CDR2 is SYDVKM. The CDR3 DNA sequence: TGTGCCAGCAGCTCGACTTCGGGGGGCTACACCTTC. Translated: CASSSTSGGYTF.

This clonotype was seen a single time. This chain's CDR3 is CASTLLVGASYEQYF. CDR3 nucleotide sequence: TGTGCCAGCACCCTCCTAGTGGGGGCCTCCTACGAGCAGTACTTC. V usage is TRBV5-8 and J usage is TRBJ2-7; possible D gene TRBD1, 6 bases. The V end was cut by 6 bases, the J end by 0 bases, with 16 bases between. Germline CDR1 and CDR2: SGHTS and YDEGEE. This CDR3 is built from 15 residues.

This clonotype was seen a handful of times. The rearrangement uses TRBV20-1 and TRBJ2-4; D unclear. This CDR3 region has 13 residues. From germline, CDR1 is DFQATT and CDR2 SNEGSKA (reference sequence). V lost 6 bases and J lost 0, with 9 bases in between. CDR3 in DNA: TGCAGTGCCCTCCCACTAGCCAAAAACATTCAGTACTTC. Its translation: CSALPLAKNIQYF.

The rearrangement links TRBV12-3 or TRBV12-4 to TRBJ1-2, with a possible D match to TRBD1 (5 bases). Trimming removed 6 bases from V and 4 bases from J, with 21 bases in between. There are 16 residues in the CDR3. In DNA form, the CDR3 reads TGTGCCAGCAGACAAAACGGTGGGGCGGTGAGCTATGGCTACACCTTC. Protein: CASRQNGGAVSYGYTF.

This rearrangement joins TRBV11-2 to TRBJ2-2; 9 bases map to TRBD2. The trim removed 3 bases at V and 4 bases at J, leaving 6 bases unmatched. The CDR3 sequence is 16 residues long. CDR1 and CDR2 (germline): SGHAT, FQNNGV. DNA of the CDR3: TGTGCCAGCAGCTTTCAAGCGGGGGGTGTCACCGGGGAGCTGTTTTTT. It translates to CASSFQAGGVTGELFF.

This clonotype was counted a few times. This chain joins TRBV10-2 and TRBJ1-2, with D possibly matching TRBD1 (5 bases). The CDR3 length is 14 residues. The germline V and J ends were trimmed by 4 bases and 2 bases, with 11 bases remaining between them. Looked up from germline, CDR1 is WSHSY and CDR2 is SAAADI. The CDR3 DNA follows: TGCGCCAGCAGTGGGGGCAGTCCGAACTATGGCTACACCTTC. It codes for CASSGGSPNYGYTF.

The chain couples TRBV5-4 to TRBJ2-7; D perhaps matches TRBD1 (5 bases). V shed 3 bases and J shed 6 bases, with 16 bases lying between them. This CDR3 has 14 amino acids. Germline-derived CDR1 and CDR2 are SGHNT and YYREEE (reference sequence). CDR3 sequence (DNA): TGTGCCAGCAGCTCGGCCAAGGGGCTGGGCGAGCAGTACTTC. Translated, it gives CASSSAKGLGEQYF.